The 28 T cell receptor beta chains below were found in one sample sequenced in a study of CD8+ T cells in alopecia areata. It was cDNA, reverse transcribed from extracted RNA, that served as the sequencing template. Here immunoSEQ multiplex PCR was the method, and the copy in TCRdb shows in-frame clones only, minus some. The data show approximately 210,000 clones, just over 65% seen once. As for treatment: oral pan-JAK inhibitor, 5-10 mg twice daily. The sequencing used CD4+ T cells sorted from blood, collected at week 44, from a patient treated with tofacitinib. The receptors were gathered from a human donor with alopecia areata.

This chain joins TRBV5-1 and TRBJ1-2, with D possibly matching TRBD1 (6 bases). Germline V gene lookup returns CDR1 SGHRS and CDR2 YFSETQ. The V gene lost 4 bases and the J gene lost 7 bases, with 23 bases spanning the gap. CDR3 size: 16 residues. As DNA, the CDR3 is TGCGCCAGCAGCCGTACGACAGGAATGGATGCCTCTGGCTACACCTTC. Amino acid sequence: CASSRTTGMDASGYTF.

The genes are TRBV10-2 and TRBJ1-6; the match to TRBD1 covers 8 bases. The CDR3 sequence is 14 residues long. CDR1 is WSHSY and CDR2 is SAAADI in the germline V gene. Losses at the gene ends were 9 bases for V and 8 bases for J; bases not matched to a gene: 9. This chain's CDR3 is CASSQGAQYSPLHF. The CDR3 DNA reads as TGCGCCAGTAGCCAGGGGGCTCAGTATTCACCCCTCCACTTT.

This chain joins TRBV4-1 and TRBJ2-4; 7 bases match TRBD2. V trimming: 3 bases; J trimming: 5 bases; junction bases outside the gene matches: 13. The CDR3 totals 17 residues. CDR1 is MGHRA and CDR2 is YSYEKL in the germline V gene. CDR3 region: CASSHPVGGGAQNIQYF. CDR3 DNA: TGCGCCAGCAGCCACCCAGTGGGCGGGGGAGCGCAAAACATTCAGTACTTC.

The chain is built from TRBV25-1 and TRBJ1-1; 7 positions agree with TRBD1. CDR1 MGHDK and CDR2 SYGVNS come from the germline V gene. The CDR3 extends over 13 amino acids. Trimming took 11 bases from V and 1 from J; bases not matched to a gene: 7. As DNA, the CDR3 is TGTGCCTCAAACACAGGGGCGAACACTGAAGCTTTCTTT. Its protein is CASNTGANTEAFF.

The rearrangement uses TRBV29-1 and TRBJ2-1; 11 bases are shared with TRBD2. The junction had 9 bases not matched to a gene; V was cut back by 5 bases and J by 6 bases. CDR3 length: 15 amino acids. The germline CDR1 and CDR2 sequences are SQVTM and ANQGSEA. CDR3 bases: TGCAGCGTTCAAAGGGCTAGCGGGAGGAGCAATGAGCAGTTCTTC. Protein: CSVQRASGRSNEQFF.

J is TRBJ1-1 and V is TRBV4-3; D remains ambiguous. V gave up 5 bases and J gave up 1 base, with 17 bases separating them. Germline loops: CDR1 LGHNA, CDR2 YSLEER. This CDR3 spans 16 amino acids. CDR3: CASSSGRTLRNTEAFF. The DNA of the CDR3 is TGCGCCAGCAGCTCAGGCCGGACTCTGCGGAACACTGAAGCTTTCTTT.

The CDR3 here is CAWSVRRNTEAFF. The CDR3 nucleotides read TGTGCCTGGAGTGTCCGCAGGAACACTGAAGCTTTCTTT. The chain combines TRBV30 with TRBJ1-1; unclear D gene. Germline-derived CDR1 and CDR2 are GTSNPN and SVGIG (reference sequence). The V end was cut by 0 bases, the J end by 1 base, with 6 bases between. This CDR3 contains 13 residues.

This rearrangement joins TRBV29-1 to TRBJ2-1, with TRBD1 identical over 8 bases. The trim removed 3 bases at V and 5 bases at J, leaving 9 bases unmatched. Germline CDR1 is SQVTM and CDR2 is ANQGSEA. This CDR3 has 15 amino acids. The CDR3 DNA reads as TGCAGCGTTGATAACGGACAGGGCAGCCACAATGAGCAGTTCTTC. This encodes CSVDNGQGSHNEQFF.

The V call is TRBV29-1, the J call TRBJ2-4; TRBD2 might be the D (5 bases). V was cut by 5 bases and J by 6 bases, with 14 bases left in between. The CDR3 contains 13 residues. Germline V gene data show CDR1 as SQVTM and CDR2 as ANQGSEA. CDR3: CSVNTGNLNIQYF. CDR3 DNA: TGCAGCGTTAATACGGGAAACCTAAACATTCAGTACTTC.

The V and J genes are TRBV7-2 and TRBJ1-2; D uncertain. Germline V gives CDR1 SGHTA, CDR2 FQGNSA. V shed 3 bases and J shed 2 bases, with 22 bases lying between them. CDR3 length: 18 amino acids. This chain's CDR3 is CASSLSLGSDLRNYGYTF. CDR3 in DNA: TGTGCCAGCAGCTTGAGCTTAGGGTCAGACCTCAGGAACTATGGCTACACCTTC. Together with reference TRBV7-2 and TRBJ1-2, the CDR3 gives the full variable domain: GAGVSQSPSNKVTEKGKDVELRCDPISGHTALYWYRQSLGQGLEFLIYFQGNSAPDKSGLPSDRFSAERTGGSVSTLTIQRTQQEDSAVYLCASSLSLGSDLRNYGYTFGSGTRLTVV.

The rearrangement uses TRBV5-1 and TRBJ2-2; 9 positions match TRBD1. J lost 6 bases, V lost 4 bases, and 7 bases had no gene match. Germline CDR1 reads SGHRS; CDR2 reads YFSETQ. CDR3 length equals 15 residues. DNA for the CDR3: TGCGCCAGCAGCCTACGGACAGGGGTCGCCGGGGAGCTGTTTTTT. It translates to CASSLRTGVAGELFF.

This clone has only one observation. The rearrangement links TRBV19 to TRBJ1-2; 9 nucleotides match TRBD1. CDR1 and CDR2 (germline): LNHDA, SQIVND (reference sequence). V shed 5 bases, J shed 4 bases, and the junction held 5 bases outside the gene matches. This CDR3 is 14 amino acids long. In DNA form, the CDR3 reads TGTGCCAGTAGTTTGGGGGACAGGGTCTATGGCTACACCTTC. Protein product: CASSLGDRVYGYTF.

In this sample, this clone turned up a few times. The CDR3 bases are TGTGCCAGCAGTCGGGTATACGGACAGGGGATGGAGACCCAGTACTTC. Encoded protein: CASSRVYGQGMETQYF. The chain recombines TRBV28 with TRBJ2-5; TRBD1 matches 9 bases. The ends lost 5 bases at V and 5 bases at J; junction bases unmatched: 12. The CDR3 is 16 residues long. Germline assignment: CDR1 MDHEN and CDR2 SYDVKM.

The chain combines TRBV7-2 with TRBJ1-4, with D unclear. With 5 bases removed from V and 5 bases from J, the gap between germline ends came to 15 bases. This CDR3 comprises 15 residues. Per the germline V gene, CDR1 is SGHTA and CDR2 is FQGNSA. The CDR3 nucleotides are TGTGCCAGCAGCCAGGATGGTAGGGCGAATGAAAAACTGTTTTTT. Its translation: CASSQDGRANEKLFF.

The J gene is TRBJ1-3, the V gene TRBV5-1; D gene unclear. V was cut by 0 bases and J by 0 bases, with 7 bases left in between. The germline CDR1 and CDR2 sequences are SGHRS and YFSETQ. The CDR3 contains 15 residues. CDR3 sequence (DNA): TGCGCCAGCAGCTTGGCAGCAGACTCTGGAAACACCATATATTTT. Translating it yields CASSLAADSGNTIYF.

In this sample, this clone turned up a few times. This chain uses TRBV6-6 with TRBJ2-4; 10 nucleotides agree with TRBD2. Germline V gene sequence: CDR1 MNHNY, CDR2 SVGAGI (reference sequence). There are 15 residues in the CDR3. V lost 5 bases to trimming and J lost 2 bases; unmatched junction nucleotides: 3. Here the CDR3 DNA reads TGTGCCAGCAGTAGCGGGGGGGCCACCAAAAACATTCAGTACTTC. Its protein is CASSSGGATKNIQYF.

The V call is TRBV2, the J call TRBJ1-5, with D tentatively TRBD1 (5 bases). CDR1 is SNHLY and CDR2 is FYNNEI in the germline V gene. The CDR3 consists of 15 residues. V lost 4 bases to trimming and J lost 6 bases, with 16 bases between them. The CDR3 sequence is CASSAMGGTRQPQHF. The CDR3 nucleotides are TGTGCCAGCAGTGCGATGGGTGGGACCCGTCAGCCCCAGCATTTT.

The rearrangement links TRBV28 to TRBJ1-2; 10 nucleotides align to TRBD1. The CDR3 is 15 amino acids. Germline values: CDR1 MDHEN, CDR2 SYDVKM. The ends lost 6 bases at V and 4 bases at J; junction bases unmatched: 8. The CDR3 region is CASRSGTGVAYGYTF. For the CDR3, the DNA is TGTGCCAGCAGATCCGGGACAGGGGTCGCCTATGGCTACACCTTC.

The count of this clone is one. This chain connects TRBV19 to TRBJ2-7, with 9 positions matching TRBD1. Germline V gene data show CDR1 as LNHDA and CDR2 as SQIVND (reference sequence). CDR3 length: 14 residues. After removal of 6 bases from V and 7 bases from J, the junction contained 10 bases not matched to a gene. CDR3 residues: CASRTRTGAGEQYF. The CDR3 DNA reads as TGTGCCAGTAGAACGCGGACAGGGGCAGGGGAGCAGTACTTC.

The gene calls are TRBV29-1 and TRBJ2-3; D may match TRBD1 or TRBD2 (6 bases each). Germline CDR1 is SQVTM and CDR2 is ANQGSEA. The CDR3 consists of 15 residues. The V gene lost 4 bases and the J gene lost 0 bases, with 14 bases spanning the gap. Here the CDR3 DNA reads TGCAGCGTTGTCGGGGGCGGAAAGAGCACAGATACGCAGTATTTT. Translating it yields CSVVGGGKSTDTQYF.

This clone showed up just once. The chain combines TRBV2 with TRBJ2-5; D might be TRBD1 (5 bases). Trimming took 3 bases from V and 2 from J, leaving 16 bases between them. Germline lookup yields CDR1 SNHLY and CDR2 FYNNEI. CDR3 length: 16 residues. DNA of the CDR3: TGTGCCAGCAGTGAGACAGAGCCCAGAGGACAAGAGACCCAGTACTTC. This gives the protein CASSETEPRGQETQYF.

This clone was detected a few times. The CDR3 loop reads CASSPRTEGAYGYTF. The CDR3 region has the DNA TGTGCCAGCAGCCCAAGGACAGAGGGGGCCTATGGCTACACCTTC. The chain joins TRBV9 to TRBJ1-2; 7 bases are a match to TRBD1. Looked up from germline, CDR1 is SGDLS and CDR2 is YYNGEE. J lost 4 bases, V lost 4 bases, and 10 bases had no gene match. The CDR3 length is 15 residues.

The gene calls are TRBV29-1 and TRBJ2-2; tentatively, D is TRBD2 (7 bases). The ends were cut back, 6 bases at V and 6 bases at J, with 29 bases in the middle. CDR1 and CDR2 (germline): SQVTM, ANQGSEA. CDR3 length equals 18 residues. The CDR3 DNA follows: TGCAGCGTCCTCGACACGACTAGCAAGGGGGGAAGGGCCGGGGAGCTGTTTTTT. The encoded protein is CSVLDTTSKGGRAGELFF.

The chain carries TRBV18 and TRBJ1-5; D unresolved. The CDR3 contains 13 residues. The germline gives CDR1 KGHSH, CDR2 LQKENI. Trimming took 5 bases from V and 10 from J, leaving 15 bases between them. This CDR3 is CASSSELVSPQHF. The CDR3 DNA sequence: TGTGCCAGCTCATCCGAACTTGTCAGCCCCCAGCATTTT.

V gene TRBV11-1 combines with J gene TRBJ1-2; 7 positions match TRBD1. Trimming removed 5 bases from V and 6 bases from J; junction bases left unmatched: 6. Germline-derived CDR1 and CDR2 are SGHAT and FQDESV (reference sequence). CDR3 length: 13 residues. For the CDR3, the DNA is TGTGCCAGCAGCCTTGACAGGGTAAATGGCTACACCTTC. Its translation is CASSLDRVNGYTF.

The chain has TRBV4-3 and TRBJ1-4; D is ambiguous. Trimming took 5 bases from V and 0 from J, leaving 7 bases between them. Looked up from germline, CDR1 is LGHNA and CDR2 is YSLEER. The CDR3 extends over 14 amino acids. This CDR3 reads CASSEVATNEKLFF. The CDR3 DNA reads TGCGCCAGCAGCGAAGTAGCAACTAATGAAAAACTGTTTTTT.

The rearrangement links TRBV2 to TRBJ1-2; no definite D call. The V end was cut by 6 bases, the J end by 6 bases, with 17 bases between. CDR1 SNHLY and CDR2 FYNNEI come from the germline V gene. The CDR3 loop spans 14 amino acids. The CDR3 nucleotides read TGTGCCAGCAGACCCATTGGGGATGTGCATGGCTACACCTTC. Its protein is CASRPIGDVHGYTF.

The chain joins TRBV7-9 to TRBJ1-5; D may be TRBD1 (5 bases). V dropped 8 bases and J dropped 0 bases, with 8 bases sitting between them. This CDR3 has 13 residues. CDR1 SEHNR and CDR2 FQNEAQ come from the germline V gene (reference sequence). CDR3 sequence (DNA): TGTGCCAGCGGGGGGGATAGCAATCAGCCCCAGCATTTT. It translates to CASGGDSNQPQHF.